This T cell receptor (beta chain) was recovered during a study of human T cells and chemical hapten exposure. Trimming at V came to 6 bases and at J to 2 bases, leaving 5 bases not matched to a gene. Germline CDR1 reads DFQATT; CDR2 reads SNEGSKA (reference sequence). This CDR3 region has 13 residues. Time point reported: patch test 1, 2 weeks after DPC sensitization. Sample treatment: therapeutic diphenylcyclopropenone sensitization with weekly scalp DPC. TCRdb fed the RACE reads into MiXCR, producing one record per CDR3 protein. The top ten hold under 2.5% of the sample, which has 300,000 to 450,000 distinct CDR3 sequences, roughly 5% seen once.

The sample in question was whole blood, obtained in connection with sensitization to the hapten diphenylcyclopropenone (DPC). The sequence was collected from a woman aged 45-60 years with alopecia areata. Some clones in this sample may be carry-over from other donors' samples. The chain combines TRBV20-1 with TRBJ2-3; 7 nucleotides align to TRBD2. In DNA, the CDR3 is TGCAGTGCCCAGCGGGGTTTCACAGATACGCAGTATTTT. Its translation is CSAQRGFTDTQYF.